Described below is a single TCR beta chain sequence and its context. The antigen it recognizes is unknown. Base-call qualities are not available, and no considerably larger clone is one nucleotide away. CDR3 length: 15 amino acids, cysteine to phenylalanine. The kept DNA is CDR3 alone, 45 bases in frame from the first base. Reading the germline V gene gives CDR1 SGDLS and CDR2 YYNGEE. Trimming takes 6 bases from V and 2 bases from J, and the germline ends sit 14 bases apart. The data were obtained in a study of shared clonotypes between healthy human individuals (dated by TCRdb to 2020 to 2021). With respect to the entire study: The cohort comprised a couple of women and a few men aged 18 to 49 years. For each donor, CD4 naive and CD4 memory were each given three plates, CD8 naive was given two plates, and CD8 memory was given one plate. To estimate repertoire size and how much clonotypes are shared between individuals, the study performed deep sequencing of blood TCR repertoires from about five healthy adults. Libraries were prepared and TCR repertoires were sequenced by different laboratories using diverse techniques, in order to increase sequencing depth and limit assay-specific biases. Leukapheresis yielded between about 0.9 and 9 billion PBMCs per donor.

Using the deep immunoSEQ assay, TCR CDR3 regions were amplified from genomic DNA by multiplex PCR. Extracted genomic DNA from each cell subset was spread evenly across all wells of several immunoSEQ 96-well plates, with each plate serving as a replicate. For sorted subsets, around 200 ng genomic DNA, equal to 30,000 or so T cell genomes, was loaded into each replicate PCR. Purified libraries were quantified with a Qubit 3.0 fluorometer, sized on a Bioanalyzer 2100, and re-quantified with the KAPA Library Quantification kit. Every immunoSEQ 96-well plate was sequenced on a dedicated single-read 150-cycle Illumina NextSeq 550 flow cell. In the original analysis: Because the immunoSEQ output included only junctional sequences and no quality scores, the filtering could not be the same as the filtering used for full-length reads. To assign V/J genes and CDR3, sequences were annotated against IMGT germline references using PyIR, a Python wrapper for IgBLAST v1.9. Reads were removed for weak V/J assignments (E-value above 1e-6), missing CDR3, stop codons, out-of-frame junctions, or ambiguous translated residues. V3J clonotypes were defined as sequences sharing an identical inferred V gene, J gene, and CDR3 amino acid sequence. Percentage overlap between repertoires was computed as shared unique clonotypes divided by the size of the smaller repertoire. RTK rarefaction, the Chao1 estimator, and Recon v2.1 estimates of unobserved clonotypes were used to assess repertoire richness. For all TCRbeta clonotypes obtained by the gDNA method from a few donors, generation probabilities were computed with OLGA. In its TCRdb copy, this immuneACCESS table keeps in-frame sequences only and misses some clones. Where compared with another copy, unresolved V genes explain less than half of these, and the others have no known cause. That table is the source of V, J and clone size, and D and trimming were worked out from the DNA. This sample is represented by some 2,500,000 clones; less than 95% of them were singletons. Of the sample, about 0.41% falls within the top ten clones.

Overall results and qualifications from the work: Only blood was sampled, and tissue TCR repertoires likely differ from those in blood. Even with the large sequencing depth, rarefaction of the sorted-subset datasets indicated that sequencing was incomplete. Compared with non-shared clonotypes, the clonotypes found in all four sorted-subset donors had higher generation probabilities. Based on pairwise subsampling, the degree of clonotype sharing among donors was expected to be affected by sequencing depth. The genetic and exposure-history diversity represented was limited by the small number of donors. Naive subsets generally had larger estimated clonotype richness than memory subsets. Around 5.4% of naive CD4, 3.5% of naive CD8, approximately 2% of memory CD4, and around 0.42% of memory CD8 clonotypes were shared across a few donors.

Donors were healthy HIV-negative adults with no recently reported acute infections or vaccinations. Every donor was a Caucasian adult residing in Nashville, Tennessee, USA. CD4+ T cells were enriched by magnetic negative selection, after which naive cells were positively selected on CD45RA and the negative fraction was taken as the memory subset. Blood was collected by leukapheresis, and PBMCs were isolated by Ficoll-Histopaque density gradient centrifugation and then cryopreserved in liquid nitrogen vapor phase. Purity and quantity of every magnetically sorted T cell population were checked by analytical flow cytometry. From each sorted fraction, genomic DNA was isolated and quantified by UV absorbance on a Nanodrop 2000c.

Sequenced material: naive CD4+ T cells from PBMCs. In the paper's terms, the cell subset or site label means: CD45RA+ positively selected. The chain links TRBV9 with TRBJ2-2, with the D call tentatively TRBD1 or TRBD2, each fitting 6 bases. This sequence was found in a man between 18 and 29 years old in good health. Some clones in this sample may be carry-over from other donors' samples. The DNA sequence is TGTGCCAGCACCCGTAGGGGGGCTAACACCGGGGAGCTGTTTTTT. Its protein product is CASTRRGANTGELFF.